A single sample gave rise to the 5 T cell receptor beta chains below, sequenced in a study of shared clonotypes between healthy human individuals. The protocol was immunoSEQ multiplex PCR, while the TCRdb copy is restricted to in-frame clones and leaves out a portion. The sample lists a few hundred thousand clones; 79% were seen once. The material sequenced was PBMCs. Receptors originate from a woman aged 40 to 55 in good health. Some clones in this sample may be carry-over from other donors' samples.

The rearrangement uses TRBV7-2 and TRBJ2-1; TRBD2 is a possible D gene (5 bases). Germline V lookup: CDR1 SGHTA, CDR2 FQGNSA. Deletions cut 6 bases from V and 10 bases from J, with 28 bases between. This CDR3 comprises 17 residues. In DNA, the CDR3 is TGTGCCAGCAGGGCACGGGCCGCCTTCCTGAGTTGGGAGGAGCAGTTCTTC. This codes for CASRARAAFLSWEEQFF.

The chain employs TRBV10-2 and TRBJ1-5; 8 bases map to TRBD1. Germline trimming cut 0 bases from V and 1 base from J; bases unmatched to any gene: 2. The germline gives CDR1 WSHSY, CDR2 SAAADI. This CDR3 contains 16 residues. The CDR3 protein is CASSESWTGSNQPQHF. The CDR3 nucleotides are TGCGCCAGCAGTGAGTCATGGACAGGGAGCAATCAGCCCCAGCATTTT.

This clone was seen once. The chain uses TRBV19 and TRBJ1-1, with 9 bases aligning to TRBD1. This CDR3 has 16 amino acids. The germline gives CDR1 LNHDA, CDR2 SQIVND (reference sequence). V lost 3 bases, J lost 4 bases, and 9 bases stayed unmatched. CDR3 bases: TGTGCCAGTAGTATCTCCCTCGGGACAGGGTTCACTGAAGCTTTCTTT. As protein: CASSISLGTGFTEAFF.

This chain links TRBV10-1 with TRBJ2-2; D gene uncertain. Germline lookup yields CDR1 WNHNN and CDR2 SYGVQD (reference sequence). With 3 bases removed from V and 6 bases from J, the gap between germline ends came to 8 bases. This CDR3 contains 13 residues. The CDR3 loop is CASSDHFAGELFF. The CDR3 DNA sequence: TGCGCCAGCAGTGACCACTTTGCCGGGGAGCTGTTTTTT.

The chain couples TRBV19 to TRBJ2-7; weak D call: TRBD1 (7 bases). The CDR3 is 15 residues long. Germline V CDR1 and CDR2: LNHDA, SQIVND (reference sequence). V lost 5 bases and J lost 0, with 14 bases in between. This CDR3 is CASSGARDSSYEQYF. CDR3 coding DNA: TGTGCCAGTAGTGGGGCGCGGGACAGCTCCTACGAGCAGTACTTC.